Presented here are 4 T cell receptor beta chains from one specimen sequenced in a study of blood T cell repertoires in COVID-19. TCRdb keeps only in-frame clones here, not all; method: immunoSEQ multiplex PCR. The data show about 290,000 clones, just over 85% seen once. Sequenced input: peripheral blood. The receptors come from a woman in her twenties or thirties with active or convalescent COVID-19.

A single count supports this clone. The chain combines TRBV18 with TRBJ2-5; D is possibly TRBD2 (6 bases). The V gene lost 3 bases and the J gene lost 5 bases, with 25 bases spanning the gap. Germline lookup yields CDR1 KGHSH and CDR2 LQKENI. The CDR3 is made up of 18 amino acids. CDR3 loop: CASSPGGKLIAGTETQYF. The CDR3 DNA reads TGTGCCAGCTCACCGGGCGGAAAGTTGATTGCGGGGACGGAGACCCAGTACTTC.

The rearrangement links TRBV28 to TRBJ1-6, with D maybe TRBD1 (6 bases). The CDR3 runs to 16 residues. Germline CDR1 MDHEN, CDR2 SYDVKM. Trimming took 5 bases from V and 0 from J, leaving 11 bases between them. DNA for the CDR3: TGTGCCAGCAGTCCCCGGACAGCCTCCTATAATTCACCCCTCCACTTT. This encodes CASSPRTASYNSPLHF.

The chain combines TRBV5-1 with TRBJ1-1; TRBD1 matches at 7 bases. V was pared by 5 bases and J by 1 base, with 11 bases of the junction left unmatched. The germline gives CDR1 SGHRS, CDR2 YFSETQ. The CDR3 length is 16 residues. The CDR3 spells CASSSAVAGGNTEAFF. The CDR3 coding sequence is TGCGCCAGCAGTTCGGCAGTGGCAGGGGGGAACACTGAAGCTTTCTTT.

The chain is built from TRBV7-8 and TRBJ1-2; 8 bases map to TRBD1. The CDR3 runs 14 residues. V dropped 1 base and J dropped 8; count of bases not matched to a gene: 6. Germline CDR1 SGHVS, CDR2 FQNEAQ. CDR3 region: CASSLGDRLGGYTF. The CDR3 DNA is TGTGCCAGCAGCTTAGGGGACAGGCTCGGCGGCTACACCTTC.